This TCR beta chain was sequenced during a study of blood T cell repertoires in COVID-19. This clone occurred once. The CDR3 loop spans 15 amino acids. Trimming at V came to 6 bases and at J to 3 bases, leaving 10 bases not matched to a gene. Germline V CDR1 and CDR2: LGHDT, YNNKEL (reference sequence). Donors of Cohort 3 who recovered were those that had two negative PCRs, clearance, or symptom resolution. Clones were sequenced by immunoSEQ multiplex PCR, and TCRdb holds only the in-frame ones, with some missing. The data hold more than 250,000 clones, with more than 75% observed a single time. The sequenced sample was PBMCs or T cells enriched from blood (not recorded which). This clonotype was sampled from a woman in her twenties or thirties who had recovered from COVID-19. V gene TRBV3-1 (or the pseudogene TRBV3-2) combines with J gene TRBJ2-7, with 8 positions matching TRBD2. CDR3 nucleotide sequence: TGTGCCAGCAGTCCTAGCGGGCCCAACCTCTACGAGCAGTACTTC. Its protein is CASSPSGPNLYEQYF.